This entry lists 26 T cell receptor beta chains sequenced from one sample in a study of CD8+CD57+ T cells in acquired aplastic anemia. Whoever was chosen for sequencing had shown CD8+CD57+ cell expansion by flow cytometry. Investigators profiled TCR beta VDJ and CDR3 from genomic DNA template. TCRdb reanalysed the reads using MiXCR and keeps one entry per CDR3 protein. Among 260,000 or so distinct CDR3 sequences listed, approximately 45% were seen once. The sample consisted of sorted CD4+, CD8+, or CD8+CD57+ T cells (not recorded which) from PBMCs. The receptors here all came from a human donor with aplastic anemia.

This clonotype showed up just once. One end of the junction varies from germline; a read error may be responsible. The chain's CDR3 is CASSETRYTEASF. CDR3 DNA: TGTGCCAGCAGTGAGACCAGGTACACTGAAGCTTCCTTT. The V gene is TRBV2, the J gene TRBJ1-1, with unresolved D. Germline values: CDR1 SNHLY, CDR2 FYNNEI. The CDR3 contains 13 residues.

The chain has TRBV20-1 and TRBJ1-1; D is ambiguous. Germline-derived CDR1 and CDR2 are DFQATT and SNEGSKA (reference sequence). Trimming took off 4 bases at V and 0 bases at J, with 18 bases between the two ends. The CDR3 is 16 residues long. The CDR3 DNA reads TGCAGTGCTATACGACTAGCGGACGGCATGAACACTGAAGCTTTCTTT. Protein product: CSAIRLADGMNTEAFF.

This clonotype showed up many times. V usage is TRBV6-1 and J usage is TRBJ2-7; 8 nucleotides match TRBD1. Germline lookup yields CDR1 MNHNS and CDR2 SASEGT. CDR3 size: 16 residues. The trim removed 2 bases at V and 1 base at J, leaving 7 bases unmatched. As DNA, the CDR3 is TGTGCCAGCAGTGAAAAGGACAGGGTTGGGTCCTACGAGCAGTACTTC. Protein sequence: CASSEKDRVGSYEQYF.

The chain recombines TRBV20-1 with TRBJ1-1; D unclear. CDR3 size: 12 residues. V was clipped by 5 bases and J by 1 base, with 8 bases between them. In germline, CDR1 is DFQATT, CDR2 SNEGSKA (reference sequence). The CDR3, as DNA: TGCAGTGCTCCCCGATGGAACACTGAAGCTTTCTTT. The encoded protein is CSAPRWNTEAFF.

This clonotype showed up many times. The chain uses TRBV6-2 or TRBV6-3 and TRBJ2-7, with 9 bases that match TRBD1. CDR3 size: 14 residues. V was pared by 4 bases and J by 4 bases, with 5 bases of the junction left unmatched. Germline CDR1 MNHEY, CDR2 SVGEGT. The CDR3, as DNA: TGTGCCAGCAGTTTGACAGGGGGACGGTACGAGCAGTACTTC. Translating it yields CASSLTGGRYEQYF.

There are many counts of this clonotype. The CDR3: CASSQDRGPYEQYF. The CDR3 nucleotides are TGCGCCAGCAGCCAAGATAGGGGCCCCTACGAGCAGTACTTC. The chain couples TRBV4-3 to TRBJ2-7; a weak D match, TRBD1 (5 bases). V lost 0 bases and J lost 2, with 8 bases in between. Germline values: CDR1 LGHNA, CDR2 YSLEER. The CDR3 is 14 amino acids.

A note on this clonotype: A read error is possible here, since a much larger clone lies one base away. This chain connects TRBV6-5 to TRBJ1-1, with D hard to call. Trimming shortened V by 2 bases and J by 8 bases, and 12 bases separated the two germline ends. Germline loops: CDR1 MNHEY, CDR2 SVGAGI. The CDR3 has 13 residues. The CDR3 DNA reads TGTGCCAGCAGTTACACGGGGAACTCAGAAGCTTTCTTT. This encodes CASSYTGNSEAFF.

About this clonotype: A much larger clonotype is one base distant, so this may be a read error. The conserved phenylalanine or tryptophan normally closing the CDR3 is absent here, so this likely arose from a read error. The rearrangement uses TRBV3-1 and TRBJ1-5; D is undetermined. V shed 0 bases and J shed 10 bases, with 16 bases lying between them. Germline CDR1 reads LGHDT; CDR2 reads YNNKEL (reference sequence). The CDR3 has 15 amino acids. DNA for the CDR3: TGTGCCAGCAGCCAAGATGTCGGGATCATCGCACCCCAGCATTGT. Its protein is CASSQDVGIIAPQHC.

This clonotype has a handful of counts. This chain links TRBV20-1 with TRBJ1-2, with D unclear. Looked up from germline, CDR1 is DFQATT and CDR2 is SNEGSKA (reference sequence). Deletions cut 8 bases from V and 2 bases from J, with 12 bases between. There are 12 residues in the CDR3. CDR3: CSTEWFNYGYTF. CDR3 bases: TGCAGTACGGAGTGGTTCAACTATGGCTACACCTTC.

In this sample, this clonotype turned up once. The chain couples TRBV11-2 to TRBJ2-2; either TRBD1 or TRBD2 may supply D (6 bases each). In germline, CDR1 is SGHAT, CDR2 FQNNGV. There are 18 residues in the CDR3. Trimming removed 5 bases from V and 7 bases from J, with 26 bases in between. CDR3 nucleotide sequence: TGTGCCAGCAGCCAATCCCGACAACAGGGAGGTTCGGGCGGGGAGCTGTTTTTT. Translated, it gives CASSQSRQQGGSGGELFF.

The sample holds a few counts of this clonotype. The V call is TRBV4-1, the J call TRBJ1-5; D is uncertain. The length of the CDR3 is 18 residues. The germline V and J ends were trimmed by 3 bases and 0 bases, with 18 bases remaining between them. Germline assignment: CDR1 MGHRA and CDR2 YSYEKL. CDR3 bases: TGCGCCAGCAGCCAGGCCCCACTGAGACCCTATAGCAATCAGCCCCAGCATTTT. It yields the protein CASSQAPLRPYSNQPQHF.

This chain links TRBV7-6 with TRBJ2-2; D unresolved. This CDR3 has 15 residues. V lost 6 bases and J 4 bases, leaving 15 bases between the germline ends. CDR1 is SGHVS, CDR2 FNYEAQ, per germline. DNA of the CDR3: TGTGCCAGCAGTTCCGGCTCAGTATCCACCGGGGAGCTGTTTTTT. Translating gives CASSSGSVSTGELFF.

This clonotype was picked up one time. The gene calls are TRBV7-6 and TRBJ2-2; D remains ambiguous. The CDR3 consists of 14 residues. Germline CDR1 and CDR2: SGHVS and FNYEAQ. Trimming cost V 0 bases and J 7 bases, with 9 bases left between them. The CDR3 spells CASSLARSSGELFF. DNA for the CDR3: TGTGCCAGCAGCTTAGCTAGGTCGAGCGGGGAGCTGTTTTTT. The full variable domain, rest sourced from reference TRBV7-6 and TRBJ2-2, is GAGVSQSPRYKVTKRGQDVALRCDPISGHVSLYWYRQALGQGPEFLTYFNYEAQQDKSGLPNDRFSAERPEGSISTLTIQRTEQRDSAMYRCASSLARSSGELFFGEGSRLTVL.

This chain links TRBV20-1 with TRBJ1-1; D ambiguous. CDR1 DFQATT and CDR2 SNEGSKA come from the germline V gene (reference sequence). Trimming took 6 bases from V and 0 from J, leaving 17 bases between them. The CDR3 is made up of 15 amino acids. The chain's CDR3 is CSASSDLIMNTEAFF. The CDR3 DNA sequence: TGCAGTGCGTCGTCCGACCTTATCATGAACACTGAAGCTTTCTTT.

This clonotype has a single count. The gene calls are TRBV9 and TRBJ2-1, with 10 bases identical to TRBD1. The germline V gene encodes CDR1 SGDLS and CDR2 YYNGEE. J was trimmed by 10 bases and V by 0 bases; bases with no gene match: 4. This CDR3 has 14 amino acids. The CDR3 loop is CASSVGDRGYEQFF. The CDR3 DNA is TGTGCCAGCAGCGTAGGGGACAGGGGATACGAGCAGTTCTTC. Filled out from reference TRBV9 and TRBJ2-1, the complete variable domain reads DSGVTQTPKHLITATGQRVTLRCSPRSGDLSVYWYQQSLDQGLQFLIQYYNGEERAKGNILERFSAQQFPDLHSELNLSSLELGDSALYFCASSVGDRGYEQFFGPGTRLTVL.

The chain couples TRBV6-6 to TRBJ2-7; D is unclear. The CDR3 extends over 14 amino acids. The V end was cut by 0 bases, the J end by 2 bases, with 8 bases between. Per the germline V gene, CDR1 is MNHNY and CDR2 is SVGAGI (reference sequence). The DNA of the CDR3 is TGTGCCAGCAGTTACTCAGGCGGAACCTACGAGCAGTACTTC. It is translated as CASSYSGGTYEQYF.

The chain combines TRBV2 with TRBJ2-7, with 7 bases that match TRBD1. CDR1 SNHLY and CDR2 FYNNEI come from the germline V gene. CDR3 length: 18 amino acids. The V and J ends lost 5 bases and 4 bases, in that order; junction bases with no gene match: 20. DNA for the CDR3: TGTGCCAGCAGTTTTCGCCCCCTGACAGGGCTGAGCGGTTACGAGCAGTACTTC. Amino acid sequence: CASSFRPLTGLSGYEQYF.

The table lists this clonotype with a few counts. The chain combines TRBV24-1 with TRBJ2-5; the match to TRBD1 covers 9 bases. Germline CDR1 is KGHDR and CDR2 is SFDVKD. V gave up 4 bases and J gave up 5 bases; unmatched junction bases: 7. The CDR3 has 15 residues. CDR3: CATSDQRTGEETQYF. The CDR3 DNA reads TGTGCCACCAGTGACCAGCGGACAGGGGAGGAGACCCAGTACTTC.

The chain is built from TRBV13 and TRBJ2-3; the match to TRBD1 covers 7 bases. The CDR3 totals 16 residues. Per the germline V gene, CDR1 is PRHDT and CDR2 is FYEKMQ (reference sequence). Trimming at V came to 5 bases and at J to 2 bases, leaving 10 bases not matched to a gene. CDR3 DNA: TGTGCCAGCAGCCCTCCCCGACAGGGTATCACAGATACGCAGTATTTT. Its protein is CASSPPRQGITDTQYF.

This clonotype occurred a few times. The rearrangement joins TRBV27 to TRBJ1-5; TRBD1 matches 9 bases. Germline values: CDR1 MNHEY, CDR2 SMNVEV (reference sequence). The trim removed 5 bases at V and 6 bases at J, leaving 8 bases unmatched. The CDR3 is made up of 15 amino acids. The chain's CDR3 is CASSPSGQGSQPQHF. The CDR3 DNA reads TGTGCCAGCAGTCCGTCGGGACAGGGCTCTCAGCCCCAGCATTTT.

This clonotype occurred a few times. The gene calls are TRBV30 and TRBJ2-2; no definite D call. CDR3 length: 11 residues. The V gene's germline CDR1 is GTSNPN and CDR2 SVGIG (reference sequence). V lost 3 bases and J 3 bases, leaving 2 bases between the germline ends. The CDR3 DNA is TGTGCCTGGAGCTACACCGGGGAGCTGTTTTTT. It codes for CAWSYTGELFF.

Many counts were recorded for this clonotype. This chain joins TRBV7-3 and TRBJ2-1; possibly TRBD1 for D (6 bases). The CDR3 spans 14 residues. The V gene lost 5 bases and the J gene lost 6 bases, with 14 bases spanning the gap. CDR1 SGHTA and CDR2 FQGTGA come from the germline V gene. The CDR3 DNA reads TGTGCCAGCAGCCCCGGTGGGGGCAGCAATGAGCAGTTCTTC. Amino acid sequence: CASSPGGGSNEQFF.

This clonotype was recorded many times. The V and J genes are TRBV20-1 and TRBJ2-7; TRBD1 agrees at 10 bases. J was trimmed by 4 bases and V by 1 base; bases with no gene match: 7. The CDR3 extends over 15 amino acids. CDR1 and CDR2 (germline): DFQATT, SNEGSKA (reference sequence). Here the CDR3 reads CSARAGQGMSYEQYF. The CDR3 coding sequence is TGCAGTGCTAGAGCGGGACAGGGGATGTCGTACGAGCAGTACTTC.

This chain links TRBV5-1 with TRBJ1-1, with D hard to call. V was shortened by 0 bases and J by 4 bases, with 10 bases between the two germline ends. This CDR3 contains 14 residues. Germline assignment: CDR1 SGHRS and CDR2 YFSETQ. CDR3 region: CASSLGGQFTEAFF. The CDR3 coding sequence is TGCGCCAGCAGCTTGGGAGGGCAGTTCACTGAAGCTTTCTTT.

About this clonotype itself: No conserved phenylalanine or tryptophan is present at the end of the CDR3, so a read error is the likely explanation. V gene TRBV2 combines with J gene TRBJ2-5; D might be TRBD1 or TRBD2, each matching 6 bases. Trimming left V 5 bases short and J 5 bases short, with 18 bases between. This CDR3 has 15 residues. Germline assignment: CDR1 SNHLY and CDR2 FYNNEI. The CDR3 region is CASSLSNGGAETQYS. CDR3 nucleotide sequence: TGTGCCAGCAGTTTATCGAACGGGGGCGCGGAGACCCAGTACTCC.

The sample holds a few counts of this clonotype. The germline gene is not matched at one end of the junction; a read error may be the cause. The chain has TRBV7-7 and TRBJ1-1; D not resolved. Germline-derived CDR1 and CDR2 are SSHAT and FNYEAQ (reference sequence). This CDR3 is built from 14 residues. CDR3 nucleotide sequence: TGTGCTAGCAGCCCTAATAGCCTGAGCACTGAAGCTTTCTTT. Translating gives CASSPNSLSTEAFF.